This passage covers 16 T cell receptor beta chains from one sample sequenced in a study of blood T cell repertoires in COVID-19. Assay used: immunoSEQ multiplex PCR; TCRdb lists only in-frame clones, some missing. The repertoire includes 150,000 to 200,000 clones, around four fifths of them detected once, and around 2.8% sits in the top ten. What was sequenced was peripheral blood. Receptors originate from a woman of 80 years or more with active or convalescent COVID-19.

The CDR3 sequence is CASSKGHRDYGYTF. In nucleotides, the CDR3 is TGTGCCAGTAGTAAGGGACACCGTGACTATGGCTACACCTTC. The V gene is TRBV19, the J gene TRBJ1-2; D is perhaps TRBD1 (6 bases). The CDR3 totals 14 residues. The ends were cut back, 4 bases at V and 3 bases at J, with 12 bases in the middle. Germline-derived CDR1 and CDR2 are LNHDA and SQIVND (reference sequence).

The genes are TRBV12-3 or TRBV12-4 and TRBJ1-2; 7 nucleotides match TRBD1. The CDR3 contains 13 residues. The V and J ends lost 1 base and 10 bases, in that order; junction bases with no gene match: 6. This CDR3 is CASSLGTGAYYTF. The CDR3, as DNA: TGTGCCAGCAGTTTAGGAACAGGGGCTTACTACACCTTC.

The chain employs TRBV27 and TRBJ2-2; 9 bases line up with TRBD1. This CDR3 contains 16 residues. Germline lookup yields CDR1 MNHEY and CDR2 SMNVEV (reference sequence). The trim removed 2 bases at V and 7 bases at J, leaving 8 bases unmatched. DNA of the CDR3: TGTGCCAGCAGTTTAGAATTAGGACAGGGGTTCGGGGAGCTGTTTTTT. It specifies CASSLELGQGFGELFF.

V and J are TRBV2 and TRBJ2-3; TRBD1 matches at 12 bases. Per germline, CDR1 SNHLY and CDR2 FYNNEI. V trimming: 8 bases; J trimming: 4 bases; junction bases outside the gene matches: 7. This CDR3 has 15 amino acids. CDR3 loop: CASRGTGGRADTQYF. The CDR3, as DNA: TGTGCCAGCCGAGGGACAGGGGGCAGGGCAGATACGCAGTATTTT.

The V gene is TRBV5-6, the J gene TRBJ2-3, with a weak D call TRBD2 (6 bases). Germline V gene lookup returns CDR1 SGHDT and CDR2 YYEEEE. The CDR3 totals 16 residues. Trimming left V 4 bases short and J 2 bases short, with 17 bases between. CDR3 in DNA: TGTGCCAGCAGCCTGTGGGCGGGGTCCTACACAGATACGCAGTATTTT. The encoded protein is CASSLWAGSYTDTQYF.

V gene TRBV6-1 combines with J gene TRBJ1-1; D call uncertain. Per the germline V gene, CDR1 is MNHNS and CDR2 is SASEGT. V lost 2 bases, J lost 0 bases, and 10 bases lay in between. This CDR3 is built from 15 residues. The CDR3 sequence: CASSEIGALNTEAFF. The CDR3 DNA reads as TGTGCCAGCAGTGAAATTGGAGCCCTGAACACTGAAGCTTTCTTT.

V usage is TRBV5-6 and J usage is TRBJ1-4; D not certain. Germline-derived CDR1 and CDR2 are SGHDT and YYEEEE. V gave up 4 bases and J gave up 5 bases, with 18 bases separating them. The CDR3 totals 16 residues. The CDR3 loop is CASSLKIAQLNEKLFF. CDR3 nucleotides: TGTGCCAGCAGCCTTAAAATCGCCCAACTGAATGAAAAACTGTTTTTT.

The chain has TRBV30 and TRBJ2-4; tentatively, D is TRBD1 (6 bases). CDR3 size: 14 residues. V was shortened by 3 bases and J by 8 bases, with 17 bases between the two germline ends. CDR1 and CDR2 (germline): GTSNPN, SVGIG (reference sequence). The CDR3 reads CAWRQMGAWDIQYF. CDR3 in DNA: TGTGCCTGGAGACAGATGGGGGCCTGGGACATTCAGTACTTC.

The chain links TRBV28 to TRBJ2-1, with 7 bases matching TRBD1. The CDR3 extends over 14 amino acids. In germline, CDR1 is MDHEN, CDR2 SYDVKM. V shed 5 bases and J 11 bases; nucleotides not matched to a gene: 12. The CDR3: CASSAPQRDSQQFF. CDR3 nucleotides: TGTGCCAGCAGTGCCCCTCAACGGGACAGCCAGCAGTTCTTC.

The table lists this clone with a count of one. The chain has TRBV14 and TRBJ2-7; TRBD2 aligns across 9 bases. This CDR3 region has 17 residues. V shed 0 bases and J 2 bases; nucleotides not matched to a gene: 8. Germline V lookup: CDR1 SGHDN, CDR2 FVKESK. The CDR3: CASSQDRQGTSTYEQYF. The CDR3 DNA reads TGTGCCAGCAGCCAAGATCGTCAAGGGACTAGCACCTACGAGCAGTACTTC.

This clone was recorded a few times. The chain uses TRBV6-2 or TRBV6-3 and TRBJ1-3, with D hard to call. Trimming stripped 2 bases from V and 4 bases from J, with 12 bases between. CDR1 MNHEY and CDR2 SVGEGT come from the germline V gene. The CDR3 spans 15 residues. CDR3 amino acids: CASSYGRSTGNTIYF. DNA for the CDR3: TGTGCCAGCAGTTACGGCAGGTCGACGGGAAACACCATATATTTT.

The chain is built from TRBV5-1 and TRBJ1-3; 7 nucleotides align to TRBD1. The CDR3 totals 18 residues. Germline loops: CDR1 SGHRS, CDR2 YFSETQ. J was trimmed by 0 bases and V by 2 bases; bases with no gene match: 11. The chain's CDR3 is CASSFRGPRGDSGNTIYF. In DNA, the CDR3 is TGCGCCAGCAGCTTTCGGGGGCCCAGGGGGGACTCTGGAAACACCATATATTTT.

The chain couples TRBV10-3 to TRBJ1-1, with D possibly TRBD1 on 5 matching bases. V lost 1 base and J lost 4, with 7 bases in between. Per the germline V gene, CDR1 is ENHRY and CDR2 is SYGVKD. CDR3 length equals 13 residues. CDR3: CAISELQATEAFF. The CDR3 coding sequence is TGTGCCATCAGTGAGTTACAGGCCACTGAAGCTTTCTTT.

This chain joins TRBV28 and TRBJ1-3; D unresolved. In germline, CDR1 is MDHEN, CDR2 SYDVKM. The CDR3 spans 12 residues. CDR3 coding DNA: TGTGTAGTCCGGTCGGTTGGAAACACCATATATTTT. The encoded protein is CVVRSVGNTIYF.

This rearrangement joins TRBV4-1 to TRBJ1-4; 9 positions agree with TRBD1. The germline CDR1 and CDR2 sequences are MGHRA and YSYEKL. The V gene end was trimmed by 0 bases and the J gene end by 7 bases; junction bases not matched to a gene: 6. The length of the CDR3 is 16 residues. The CDR3 reads CASSQDPGQGREKLFF. In DNA form, the CDR3 reads TGCGCCAGCAGCCAAGATCCGGGACAGGGTCGTGAAAAACTGTTTTTT.

The V call is TRBV7-9, the J call TRBJ2-5; D unresolved. V dropped 0 bases and J dropped 2 bases, with 7 bases sitting between them. Germline lookup yields CDR1 SEHNR and CDR2 FQNEAQ (reference sequence). The CDR3 loop spans 14 amino acids. Here the CDR3 DNA reads TGTGCCAGCAGCTTAGCTTCCGGTCAAGAGACCCAGTACTTC. Amino acids: CASSLASGQETQYF.